One sample yielded the 27 T cell receptor beta chains listed below, sequenced in a study of shared clonotypes between healthy human individuals. Here immunoSEQ multiplex PCR was the method, and the copy in TCRdb shows in-frame clones only, minus some. The table has 600,000 to 700,000 clones, 73% seen once. Input material: memory CD4+ T cells sorted from blood. The subset here: CD45RA-negative fraction. The receptors derive from a woman aged 30 to 39 in good health.

There are a few counts of this clone. The gene calls are TRBV28 and TRBJ1-1, with a possible D match to TRBD1 (5 bases). V was trimmed by 2 bases and J by 5 bases, leaving 9 bases between them. This CDR3 contains 13 residues. The V gene's germline CDR1 is MDHEN and CDR2 SYDVKM. This CDR3 reads CASSLPWGTEAFF. CDR3 sequence (DNA): TGTGCCAGCAGTTTACCCTGGGGGACTGAAGCTTTCTTT.

The V gene is TRBV4-2, the J gene TRBJ2-2; TRBD1 is a possible D gene (5 bases). V was pared by 5 bases and J by 0 bases, with 10 bases between. The CDR3 loop spans 15 amino acids. Germline V gene sequence: CDR1 LGHNA, CDR2 YNFKEQ. The CDR3 spells CASSSDISNTGELFF. CDR3 coding DNA: TGTGCCAGCAGCTCGGACATTTCGAACACCGGGGAGCTGTTTTTT.

The chain employs TRBV7-9 and TRBJ2-5; perhaps D is TRBD1 or TRBD2 (6 bases each). This CDR3 has 13 amino acids. V lost 5 bases, J lost 2 bases, and 9 bases lay in between. Germline lookup yields CDR1 SEHNR and CDR2 FQNEAQ (reference sequence). CDR3: CASSRGRQETQYF. The CDR3 DNA reads TGTGCCAGCAGCCGGGGGCGGCAAGAGACCCAGTACTTC.

Regarding this clone: The same CDR3 is also encoded by other DNA sequences in this sample. V gene TRBV20-1 combines with J gene TRBJ2-7, with no clear D. The length of the CDR3 is 10 residues. Germline V gene lookup returns CDR1 DFQATT and CDR2 SNEGSKA (reference sequence). Deletions cut 5 bases from V and 3 bases from J, with 5 bases between. The CDR3 sequence is CSASNYEQYF. Written as DNA, the CDR3 is TGCAGTGCTTCGAACTACGAGCAGTACTTC.

Many counts were recorded for this clone. This chain joins TRBV6-1 and TRBJ1-5; D ambiguous. The germline V gene has CDR1 MNHNS and CDR2 SASEGT. V was trimmed by 0 bases and J by 7 bases, leaving 10 bases between them. This CDR3 comprises 14 residues. In DNA form, the CDR3 reads TGTGCCAGCAGTGAAGCCCAGGATGGGCAGCCCCAGCATTTT. As protein: CASSEAQDGQPQHF.

About this clone: Given a much more abundant clone one base away, this may be a read error. The sample has other DNA sequences that encode this CDR3 too. The chain couples TRBV19 to TRBJ2-7, with 11 bases identical to TRBD2. CDR3 length: 20 residues. Germline CDR1 LNHDA, CDR2 SQIVND (reference sequence). DNA for the CDR3: TGTGCCAGTAGTATAGAAGGAAGGTCACTAGCGGGAGCAGGGGTTTACGAGCAGTATTTC. It yields the protein CASSIEGRSLAGAGVYEQYF.

This clone was seen just once. This chain joins TRBV2 and TRBJ2-3; 8 bases line up with TRBD1. CDR3 length: 14 amino acids. CDR1 and CDR2 from the germline V gene are SNHLY and FYNNEI. With 4 bases clipped from V and 5 bases from J, the junction kept 5 bases outside the gene matches. CDR3 amino acids: CASSAPDRVDTQYF. The CDR3 nucleotides are TGTGCCAGCAGTGCGCCGGACAGGGTAGATACGCAGTATTTT.

This chain links TRBV7-3 with TRBJ2-1, with TRBD2 identical over 10 bases. V gave up 5 bases and J gave up 6 bases; unmatched junction bases: 7. CDR1 SGHTA and CDR2 FQGTGA come from the germline V gene. This CDR3 spans 15 amino acids. CDR3 sequence: CASSGGLAAPNEQFF. For the CDR3, the DNA is TGTGCCAGCAGCGGAGGACTAGCGGCGCCCAATGAGCAGTTCTTC.

The chain links TRBV10-2 to TRBJ2-7; TRBD1 matches 12 bases. V was pared by 6 bases and J by 2 bases, with 14 bases of the junction left unmatched. This CDR3 is 18 amino acids long. Germline V CDR1 and CDR2: WSHSY, SAAADI. The CDR3, as DNA: TGCGCCAGCAGCCCTGGGCGGGACAGGGGGCACCCAACCTACGAGCAGTACTTC. It specifies CASSPGRDRGHPTYEQYF.

This clone appeared a few times. V and J are TRBV6-5 and TRBJ2-1; 7 bases line up with TRBD1. The CDR3 is made up of 15 amino acids. The V segment lost 5 bases and the J segment 4 bases; nucleotides outside the gene matches: 8. Germline values: CDR1 MNHEY, CDR2 SVGAGI. CDR3 sequence reads: CASSQNGQVYNEQFF. The CDR3 DNA reads as TGTGCCAGCAGTCAAAACGGACAGGTTTACAATGAGCAGTTCTTC.

Points on this clone: A single base is all that separates this from a far larger clone, so a read error is likely. The rearrangement joins TRBV6-6 to TRBJ2-3; D not certain. Germline V gene sequence: CDR1 MNHNY, CDR2 SVGAGI (reference sequence). This CDR3 has 11 amino acids. Trimming removed 2 bases from V and 4 bases from J, with 1 base in between. Here the CDR3 DNA reads TGTGCCAGCAGTTACGCAGATACGCAGTATTTT. Translated: CASSYADTQYF.

The chain uses TRBV5-6 and TRBJ2-3; 7 positions match TRBD1. The germline V gene has CDR1 SGHDT and CDR2 YYEEEE. The CDR3 extends over 14 amino acids. The junction had 5 bases not matched to a gene; V was cut back by 2 bases and J by 5 bases. Here the CDR3 reads CASSFRQGGDTQYF. CDR3 coding DNA: TGTGCCAGCAGCTTTAGACAGGGCGGAGATACGCAGTATTTT. Variable domain in full (rest from reference TRBV5-6 and TRBJ2-3): DAGVTQSPTHLIKTRGQQVTLRCSPKSGHDTVSWYQQALGQGPQFIFQYYEEEERQRGNFPDRFSGHQFPNYSSELNVNALLLGDSALYLCASSFRQGGDTQYFGPGTRLTVL.

Concerning this clone itself: At the DNA level, this CDR3 is encoded by other sequences in the same sample as well. V and J are TRBV27 and TRBJ1-4; possible D gene TRBD1, 5 bases. V lost 6 bases and J lost 8, with 13 bases in between. Germline CDR1 MNHEY, CDR2 SMNVEV (reference sequence). The CDR3 runs to 13 residues. The CDR3 sequence is CASSSRQGEKLFF. The CDR3 DNA reads TGTGCCAGCAGCTCCCGGCAGGGAGAAAAACTGTTTTTT.

The chain employs TRBV19 and TRBJ2-7; D might be TRBD1 (6 bases). This CDR3 region has 16 residues. CDR1 and CDR2 (germline): LNHDA, SQIVND (reference sequence). The V and J ends lost 0 bases and 3 bases respectively, with 15 bases between them. The CDR3 nucleotides read TGTGCCAGTAGTATAGATCACAGGACAGCAAACTACGAGCAGTACTTC. This translates into CASSIDHRTANYEQYF.

This chain links TRBV30 with TRBJ1-2; no clear D gene. This CDR3 is 12 amino acids long. With 2 bases removed from V and 7 bases from J, the gap between germline ends came to 11 bases. Per the germline V gene, CDR1 is GTSNPN and CDR2 is SVGIG (reference sequence). The CDR3 sequence: CAWSPEGGGYTF. In DNA, the CDR3 is TGTGCCTGGAGTCCGGAGGGTGGTGGCTACACCTTC.

The genes are TRBV6-1 and TRBJ1-3, with D tentatively TRBD1 (5 bases). Trimming pared 2 bases from V and 8 bases from J, leaving 13 bases between. Germline CDR1 MNHNS, CDR2 SASEGT. The CDR3 runs to 14 residues. The chain's CDR3 is CASSESRALDTIYF. The DNA of the CDR3 is TGTGCCAGCAGTGAAAGCAGGGCCCTGGACACCATATATTTT.

The chain recombines TRBV5-1 with TRBJ2-7; D possibly corresponds to TRBD2 (5 bases). Germline V gene sequence: CDR1 SGHRS, CDR2 YFSETQ. This CDR3 has 14 amino acids. Trimming removed 5 bases from V and 7 bases from J, with 19 bases in between. CDR3: CASRPFQESGEQYF. The CDR3 DNA reads TGCGCCAGCAGGCCCTTTCAGGAGTCGGGGGAGCAGTACTTC.

This clone was recorded a few times. The chain links TRBV6-4 to TRBJ2-1; TRBD2 is a possible D gene (6 bases). The V end lost 4 bases, the J end lost 3 bases, and 19 bases lay between the germline ends. Germline V gene lookup returns CDR1 MRHNA and CDR2 SNTAGT. The CDR3 extends over 17 amino acids. The CDR3 reads CASSARLVRGLYNEQFF. The CDR3 DNA reads TGTGCCAGCAGTGCCAGACTAGTCCGCGGTCTCTACAATGAGCAGTTCTTC.

The rearrangement uses TRBV7-9 and TRBJ2-1; D gene uncertain. The CDR3 extends over 16 amino acids. Deletions cut 1 base from V and 0 bases from J, with 10 bases between. CDR1 is SEHNR, CDR2 FQNEAQ, per germline (reference sequence). CDR3 protein: CASSLGRTSSYNEQFF. CDR3 coding DNA: TGTGCCAGCAGCTTAGGTAGGACGAGCTCCTACAATGAGCAGTTCTTC.

The chain is built from TRBV7-9 and TRBJ1-1; 9 positions match TRBD1. From germline, CDR1 is SEHNR and CDR2 FQNEAQ (reference sequence). V was pared by 0 bases and J by 2 bases, with 7 bases of the junction left unmatched. The CDR3 is made up of 17 amino acids. The CDR3 loop is CASSLAGTGTLNTEAFF. The DNA for the CDR3 is TGTGCCAGCAGCTTAGCCGGGACAGGGACCCTTAACACTGAAGCTTTCTTT.

The chain combines TRBV7-9 with TRBJ1-4; 7 bases map to TRBD1. Germline values: CDR1 SEHNR, CDR2 FQNEAQ (reference sequence). The trim removed 5 bases at V and 4 bases at J, leaving 10 bases unmatched. The CDR3 consists of 16 residues. The CDR3 bases are TGTGCCAGCAGCCATTCTGACAGGGCCGGTAATGAAAAACTGTTTTTT. Translation: CASSHSDRAGNEKLFF.

The chain couples TRBV5-1 to TRBJ1-3; no clear D. Looked up from germline, CDR1 is SGHRS and CDR2 is YFSETQ. Deletions cut 0 bases from V and 2 bases from J, with 9 bases between. CDR3 size: 15 residues. This CDR3 is CASSLDGEAGNTIYF. DNA of the CDR3: TGCGCCAGCAGCTTGGACGGGGAGGCTGGAAACACCATATATTTT.

The rearrangement uses TRBV2 and TRBJ1-4; 11 nucleotides agree with TRBD1. V lost 8 bases, J lost 3 bases, and 14 bases stayed unmatched. Germline CDR1 and CDR2: SNHLY and FYNNEI. The CDR3 has 18 residues. The CDR3 DNA reads TGTGCCAGCCGAAGCCCGGGGACAGGGGGGTTGGCTAATGAAAAACTGTTTTTT. The encoded protein is CASRSPGTGGLANEKLFF.

The chain has TRBV7-9 and TRBJ2-3; 8 bases map to TRBD2. V was clipped by 7 bases and J by 0 bases; unmatched bases: 6. The CDR3 covers 15 residues. Germline V gene lookup returns CDR1 SEHNR and CDR2 FQNEAQ (reference sequence). CDR3: CASTDSGKSTDTQYF. The CDR3 coding sequence is TGTGCCAGCACCGATAGCGGGAAGAGCACAGATACGCAGTATTTT.

In its sample, this clone was seen once. This sequence joins TRBV19 and TRBJ2-1, with a possible D match to TRBD2 (6 bases). This CDR3 contains 13 residues. Looked up from germline, CDR1 is LNHDA and CDR2 is SQIVND (reference sequence). The ends were cut back, 6 bases at V and 9 bases at J, with 15 bases in the middle. CDR3 loop: CASREGGKSEQFF. CDR3 DNA: TGTGCCAGTAGAGAAGGCGGGAAATCTGAGCAGTTCTTC.

The chain links TRBV28 to TRBJ1-1; unclear D gene. V lost 6 bases and J lost 0, with 11 bases in between. This CDR3 has 14 residues. The germline V gene encodes CDR1 MDHEN and CDR2 SYDVKM. CDR3 sequence: CASSKYPMNTEAFF. The CDR3 nucleotides read TGTGCCAGCAGCAAATACCCTATGAACACTGAAGCTTTCTTT. Full variable domain (rest looked up from reference TRBV28 and TRBJ1-1): DVKVTQSSRYLVKRTGEKVFLECVQDMDHENMFWYRQDPGLGLRLIYFSYDVKMKEKGDIPEGYSVSREKKERFSLILESASTNQTSMYLCASSKYPMNTEAFFGQGTRLTVV.

The V call is TRBV19, the J call TRBJ1-4; possible D gene TRBD1, 5 bases. Trimming pared 5 bases from V and 9 bases from J, leaving 13 bases between. The germline V gene encodes CDR1 LNHDA and CDR2 SQIVND (reference sequence). The CDR3 covers 13 residues. The CDR3 here is CASSPVGGQKLFF. In DNA, the CDR3 is TGTGCCAGTAGTCCCGTTGGGGGACAAAAACTGTTTTTT.